This passage covers 12 T cell receptor beta chains from one sample sequenced in a study of T cells after yellow fever vaccination. One entry per CDR3 protein, called by TCRdb with MiXCR from the 5' RACE reads. The sample consists of hundreds of thousands of distinct CDR3 sequences, around 12% of them appearing once. This material consisted of CD4+ T cells sorted from PBMCs, taken 15 days after the yellow fever booster vaccination. Receptor source: a man in his late teens or twenties who received the YFV17D yellow fever vaccine.

The chain has TRBV7-2 and TRBJ2-1, with D tentatively TRBD1 (6 bases). Germline V lookup: CDR1 SGHTA, CDR2 FQGNSA. The CDR3 has 14 amino acids. The V gene lost 0 bases and the J gene lost 8 bases, with 11 bases spanning the gap. This CDR3 is CASSLARGSHEQFF. The CDR3 nucleotides are TGTGCCAGCAGCTTAGCTAGGGGGAGCCATGAGCAGTTCTTC.

This clonotype was observed a few times. The genes are TRBV4-2 and TRBJ1-1, with a possible D match to TRBD1 (6 bases). The germline CDR1 and CDR2 sequences are LGHNA and YNFKEQ. Trimming left V 4 bases short and J 8 bases short, with 17 bases between. This CDR3 has 14 amino acids. The CDR3 sequence is CASSPVEPGTEAFF. The CDR3 region has the DNA TGTGCCAGCAGCCCAGTTGAGCCTGGGACAGAAGCTTTCTTT.

The chain is built from TRBV28 and TRBJ1-1, with a weak D call TRBD1 (5 bases). The CDR3 is 15 amino acids. V lost 7 bases to trimming and J lost 0 bases, with 15 bases between them. The germline V gene has CDR1 MDHEN and CDR2 SYDVKM. As DNA, the CDR3 is TGTGCCAGCACCCCAGGGAGTGACGTGAACACTGAAGCTTTCTTT. This codes for CASTPGSDVNTEAFF. The full variable domain, rest sourced from reference TRBV28 and TRBJ1-1, is DVKVTQSSRYLVKRTGEKVFLECVQDMDHENMFWYRQDPGLGLRLIYFSYDVKMKEKGDIPEGYSVSREKKERFSLILESASTNQTSMYLCASTPGSDVNTEAFFGQGTRLTVV.

This clonotype was counted between two and nine times. The chain combines TRBV5-4 with TRBJ2-1; D not resolved. In germline, CDR1 is SGHNT, CDR2 YYREEE (reference sequence). With 6 bases removed from V and 0 bases from J, the gap between germline ends came to 13 bases. CDR3 length equals 15 residues. CDR3 nucleotide sequence: TGTGCCAGCAAGGGTGGGTTGGGCTCCTACAATGAGCAGTTCTTC. Translated: CASKGGLGSYNEQFF.

The chain links TRBV5-1 to TRBJ2-7, with D possibly being TRBD2 (5 bases). This CDR3 contains 14 residues. Per the germline V gene, CDR1 is SGHRS and CDR2 is YFSETQ. The V end lost 5 bases, the J end lost 2 bases, and 14 bases lay between the germline ends. The CDR3 sequence is CASRGLVTTYEQYF. The CDR3 region has the DNA TGCGCCAGCAGAGGGTTGGTGACTACCTACGAGCAGTACTTC.

The CDR3 bases are TGTGCCAGCAGGAGGGCAGGGAGCAACTATGGCTACACCTTC. Amino acid sequence: CASRRAGSNYGYTF. The chain uses TRBV12-3 or TRBV12-4 and TRBJ1-2; possible D gene TRBD1, 5 bases. This CDR3 region has 14 residues. Deletions cut 6 bases from V and 2 bases from J, with 13 bases between.

The chain couples TRBV9 to TRBJ2-7; maybe TRBD1 (6 bases). Germline lookup yields CDR1 SGDLS and CDR2 YYNGEE. CDR3 size: 15 residues. V lost 0 bases and J lost 1, with 11 bases in between. DNA for the CDR3: TGTGCCAGCAGCGTAGGAATTACAGGGTCCTACGAGCAGTACTTC. It is translated as CASSVGITGSYEQYF.

This sequence joins TRBV6-2 or TRBV6-3 and TRBJ2-7; D is ambiguous. Trimming stripped 5 bases from V and 3 bases from J, with 11 bases between. The germline CDR1 and CDR2 sequences are MNHEY and SVGEGT. The CDR3 sequence is 13 residues long. As DNA, the CDR3 is TGTGCCAGCAGTCGCGGTCCAGACTACGAGCAGTACGTC. This translates into CASSRGPDYEQYV.

The chain recombines TRBV11-2 with TRBJ2-3, with D maybe TRBD2 (6 bases). This CDR3 contains 15 residues. V dropped 0 bases and J dropped 6 bases, with 13 bases sitting between them. The germline CDR1 and CDR2 sequences are SGHAT and FQNNGV. CDR3 bases: TGTGCCAGCAGCTTAGATACTGCGGGGTGGGATACGCAGTATTTT. Translation gives CASSLDTAGWDTQYF. Drawing the rest from reference TRBV11-2 and TRBJ2-3, the complete variable domain is EAGVAQSPRYKIIEKRQSVAFWCNPISGHATLYWYQQILGQGPKLLIQFQNNGVVDDSQLPKDRFSAERLKGVDSTLKIQPAKLEDSAVYLCASSLDTAGWDTQYFGPGTRLTVL.

The rearrangement joins TRBV6-5 to TRBJ2-7; D call uncertain. The germline V gene encodes CDR1 MNHEY and CDR2 SVGAGI. The CDR3 is 15 amino acids. The ends were cut back, 5 bases at V and 0 bases at J, with 14 bases in the middle. The CDR3 DNA reads as TGTGCCAGCAGTCGCTGGACGGTTAGCTCCTACGAGCAGTACTTC. The encoded protein is CASSRWTVSSYEQYF.

The gene calls are TRBV9 and TRBJ2-5; TRBD2 matches at 8 bases. The V segment lost 2 bases and the J segment 3 bases; nucleotides outside the gene matches: 6. Looked up from germline, CDR1 is SGDLS and CDR2 is YYNGEE. The CDR3 is 15 amino acids. CDR3 residues: CASSVLGTREETQYF. CDR3 DNA: TGTGCCAGCAGCGTTCTCGGGACTAGGGAAGAGACCCAGTACTTC.

The chain carries TRBV7-9 and TRBJ2-7; 7 nucleotides agree with TRBD1. J lost 4 bases, V lost 5 bases, and 5 bases had no gene match. Germline-derived CDR1 and CDR2 are SEHNR and FQNEAQ (reference sequence). The CDR3 is made up of 13 amino acids. CDR3: CASSPGQEYEQYF. DNA for the CDR3: TGTGCCAGCAGCCCAGGACAGGAATACGAGCAGTACTTC.